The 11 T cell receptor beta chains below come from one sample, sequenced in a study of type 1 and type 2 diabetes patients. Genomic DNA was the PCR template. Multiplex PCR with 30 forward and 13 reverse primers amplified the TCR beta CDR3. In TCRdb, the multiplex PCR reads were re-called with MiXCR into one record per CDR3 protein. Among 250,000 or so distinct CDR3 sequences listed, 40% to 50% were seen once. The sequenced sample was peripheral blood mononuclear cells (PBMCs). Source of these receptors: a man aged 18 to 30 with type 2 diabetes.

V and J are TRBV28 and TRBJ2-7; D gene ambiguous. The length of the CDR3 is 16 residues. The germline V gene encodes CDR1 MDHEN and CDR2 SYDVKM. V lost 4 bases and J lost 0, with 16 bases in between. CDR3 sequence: CASSSGNRFSSYEQYF. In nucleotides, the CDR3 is TGTGCCAGCAGTTCTGGGAATCGATTTAGCTCCTACGAGCAGTACTTC.

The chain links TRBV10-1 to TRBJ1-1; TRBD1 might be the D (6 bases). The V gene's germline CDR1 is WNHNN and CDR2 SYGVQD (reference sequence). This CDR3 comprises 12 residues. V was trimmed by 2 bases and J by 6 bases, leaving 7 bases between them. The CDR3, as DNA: TGCGCCAGCAGTGAGGGGGGCTCTGAAGCTTTCTTT. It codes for CASSEGGSEAFF.

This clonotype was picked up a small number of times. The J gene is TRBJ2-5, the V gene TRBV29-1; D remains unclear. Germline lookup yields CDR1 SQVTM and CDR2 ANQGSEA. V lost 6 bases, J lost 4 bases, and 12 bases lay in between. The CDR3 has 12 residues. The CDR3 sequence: CSVAEGPETQYF. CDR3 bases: TGCAGCGTGGCTGAAGGCCCAGAGACCCAGTACTTC.

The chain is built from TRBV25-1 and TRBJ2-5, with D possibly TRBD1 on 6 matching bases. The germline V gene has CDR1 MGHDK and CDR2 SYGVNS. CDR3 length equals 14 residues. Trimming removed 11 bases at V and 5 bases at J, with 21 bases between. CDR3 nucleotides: TGTGCCGGACGGGACAAGCGGTTTCTGGAGACCCAGTACTTC. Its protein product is CAGRDKRFLETQYF.

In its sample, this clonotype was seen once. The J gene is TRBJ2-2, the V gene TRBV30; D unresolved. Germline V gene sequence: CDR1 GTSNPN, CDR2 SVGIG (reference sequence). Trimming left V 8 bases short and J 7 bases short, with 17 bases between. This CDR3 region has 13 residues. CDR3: CASDLGSGGELFF. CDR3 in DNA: TGTGCCAGCGATTTAGGATCGGGCGGGGAGCTGTTTTTT. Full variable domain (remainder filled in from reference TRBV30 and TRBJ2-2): SQTIHQWPATLVQPVGSPLSLECTVEGTSNPNLYWYRQAAGRGLQLLFYSVGIGQISSEVPQNLSASRPQDRQFILSSKKLLLSDSGFYLCASDLGSGGELFFGEGSRLTVL.

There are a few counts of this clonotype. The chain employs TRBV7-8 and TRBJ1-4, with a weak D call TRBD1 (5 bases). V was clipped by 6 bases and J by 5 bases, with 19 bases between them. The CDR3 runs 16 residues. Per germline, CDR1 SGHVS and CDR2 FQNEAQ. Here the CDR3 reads CASSLPGALFNEKLFF. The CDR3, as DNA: TGTGCCAGCAGTCTCCCCGGGGCTCTCTTCAATGAAAAACTGTTTTTT. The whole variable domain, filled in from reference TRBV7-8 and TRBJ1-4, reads GAGVSQSPRYKVAKRGQDVALRCDPISGHVSLFWYQQALGQGPEFLTYFQNEAQLDKSGLPSDRFFAERPEGSVSTLKIQRTQQEDSAVYLCASSLPGALFNEKLFFGSGTQLSVL.

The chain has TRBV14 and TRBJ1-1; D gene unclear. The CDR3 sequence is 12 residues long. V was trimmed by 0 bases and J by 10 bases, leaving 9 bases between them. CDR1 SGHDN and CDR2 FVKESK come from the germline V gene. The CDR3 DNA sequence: TGTGCCAGCAGCCAAGAAGACCTCTCAGCTTTCTTT. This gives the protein CASSQEDLSAFF.

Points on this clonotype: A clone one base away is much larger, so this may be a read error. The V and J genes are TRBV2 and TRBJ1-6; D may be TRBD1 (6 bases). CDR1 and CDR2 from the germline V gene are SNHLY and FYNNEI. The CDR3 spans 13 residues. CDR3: CACRGQTNSPLHF. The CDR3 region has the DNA TGTGCCTGCAGAGGACAGACTAATTCACCCCTCCACTTT.

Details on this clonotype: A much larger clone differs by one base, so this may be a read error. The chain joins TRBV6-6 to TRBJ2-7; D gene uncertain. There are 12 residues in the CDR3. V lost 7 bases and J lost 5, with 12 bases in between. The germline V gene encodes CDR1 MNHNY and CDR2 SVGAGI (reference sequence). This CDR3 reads CASTHGLDEQYF. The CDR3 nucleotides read TGTGCCAGCACCCACGGGCTCGACGAGCAGTACTTC.

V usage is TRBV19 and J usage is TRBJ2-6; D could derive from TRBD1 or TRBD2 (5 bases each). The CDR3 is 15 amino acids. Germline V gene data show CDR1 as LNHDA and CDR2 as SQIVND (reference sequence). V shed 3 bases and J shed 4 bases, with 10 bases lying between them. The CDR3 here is CASSIGTSGANVLTF. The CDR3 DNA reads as TGTGCCAGTAGTATCGGGACCTCCGGGGCCAACGTCCTGACTTTC.

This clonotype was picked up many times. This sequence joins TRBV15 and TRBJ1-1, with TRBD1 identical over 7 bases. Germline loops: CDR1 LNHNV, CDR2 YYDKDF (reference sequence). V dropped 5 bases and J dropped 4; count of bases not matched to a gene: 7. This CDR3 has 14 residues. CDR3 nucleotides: TGTGCCACCAGCCCTGACAGGGTGGGCACTGAAGCTTTCTTT. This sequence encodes CATSPDRVGTEAFF.